The 21 T cell receptor beta chains presented below share a single source sample, sequenced in a study of CD8 T cells in Susac syndrome. Random hexamers were used to reverse transcribe an amount of about 0.5 to 1 ug RNA. One entry per CDR3 protein, called by TCRdb with MiXCR from the immunoSEQ multiplex PCR reads. The top ten clones hold over 0.2% of a sample with about 130,000 distinct CDR3 sequences, around 94% of them seen once. Sequencing used CD8+ T cells from PBMCs. All receptors come from a human donor with Susac syndrome.

The rearrangement links TRBV30 to TRBJ1-4, with TRBD1 as a possible D gene (5 bases). From germline, CDR1 is GTSNPN and CDR2 SVGIG (reference sequence). V lost 0 bases to trimming and J lost 5 bases, with 13 bases between them. The CDR3 has 15 amino acids. CDR3 region: CAWSVLGAENEKLFF. In nucleotides, the CDR3 is TGTGCCTGGAGTGTACTTGGGGCTGAGAATGAAAAACTGTTTTTT.

The chain uses TRBV20-1 and TRBJ2-7; 7 bases match TRBD2. Losses at the gene ends were 0 bases for V and 2 bases for J; bases not matched to a gene: 4. Germline V lookup: CDR1 DFQATT, CDR2 SNEGSKA (reference sequence). The CDR3 extends over 14 amino acids. CDR3 in amino acids: CSARDRRGTYEQYF. The CDR3 DNA reads TGCAGTGCTAGAGATCGGCGGGGGACCTACGAGCAGTACTTC.

This sequence joins TRBV19 and TRBJ1-6, with 9 nucleotides matching TRBD1. V lost 4 bases and J lost 6; bases outside the gene matches: 4. Germline V gene sequence: CDR1 LNHDA, CDR2 SQIVND (reference sequence). The CDR3 covers 15 residues. CDR3 sequence reads: CASSTWTGANSPLHF. CDR3 sequence (DNA): TGTGCCAGTAGTACCTGGACAGGGGCTAATTCACCCCTCCACTTT.

The chain recombines TRBV6-5 with TRBJ2-3; D remains ambiguous. V dropped 0 bases and J dropped 0 bases, with 10 bases sitting between them. Germline CDR1 MNHEY, CDR2 SVGAGI. The CDR3 loop spans 16 amino acids. CDR3 loop: CASSYSADSSTDTQYF. DNA for the CDR3: TGTGCCAGCAGTTACTCGGCGGATTCTAGCACAGATACGCAGTATTTT.

The chain uses TRBV6-4 and TRBJ2-6, with 8 bases matching TRBD1. CDR1 and CDR2 (germline): MRHNA, SNTAGT. The CDR3 loop spans 18 amino acids. V lost 0 bases and J lost 1; bases outside the gene matches: 5. CDR3 sequence reads: CASSDSPGGPSGANVLTF. CDR3 nucleotide sequence: TGTGCCAGCAGTGACTCGCCAGGGGGCCCTTCTGGGGCCAACGTCCTGACTTTC.

This chain uses TRBV5-4 with TRBJ1-5, with unresolved D. Germline values: CDR1 SGHNT, CDR2 YYREEE (reference sequence). This CDR3 contains 13 residues. The V and J ends lost 1 base and 5 bases respectively, with 7 bases between them. CDR3 amino acids: CASSLTSDQPQHF. The CDR3 coding sequence is TGTGCCAGCAGCTTGACCAGTGATCAGCCCCAGCATTTT.

The genes are TRBV9 and TRBJ1-4, with D tentatively TRBD1 (6 bases). CDR1 is SGDLS, CDR2 YYNGEE, per germline. CDR3 length: 14 residues. Between the trimmed V and J ends, which lost 4 bases and 7 bases, there was a span of 14 bases. CDR3 coding DNA: TGTGCCAGCAGCCCGACAGGTTCTAGTGAAAAACTGTTTTTT. This translates into CASSPTGSSEKLFF.

The chain has TRBV7-8 and TRBJ1-2, with 8 bases aligning to TRBD1. Looked up from germline, CDR1 is SGHVS and CDR2 is FQNEAQ. The CDR3 totals 14 residues. V was pared by 6 bases and J by 2 bases, with 5 bases of the junction left unmatched. CDR3 coding DNA: TGTGCCAGCAGTCTTGGACAGGGCAACTATGGCTACACCTTC. It specifies CASSLGQGNYGYTF.

The chain is built from TRBV6-1 and TRBJ2-1, with 8 bases that match TRBD2. V dropped 6 bases and J dropped 0; count of bases not matched to a gene: 7. This CDR3 is built from 16 residues. Germline values: CDR1 MNHNS, CDR2 SASEGT. CDR3 nucleotides: TGTGCCAGCAGCGCCTTAGCGGGACTCTCCTACAATGAGCAGTTCTTC. This translates into CASSALAGLSYNEQFF.

V is TRBV30 and J is TRBJ2-3, with no clear D. The germline V gene encodes CDR1 GTSNPN and CDR2 SVGIG (reference sequence). The CDR3 is 14 residues long. V gave up 4 bases and J gave up 6 bases, with 17 bases separating them. CDR3 amino acids: CAWKTRMTRDTQYF. The CDR3 nucleotides read TGTGCCTGGAAAACAAGGATGACACGGGATACGCAGTATTTT.

This clonotype showed up just once. The V call is TRBV27, the J call TRBJ2-4, with D possibly TRBD1 on 6 matching bases. The germline CDR1 and CDR2 sequences are MNHEY and SMNVEV (reference sequence). V lost 2 bases and J lost 7, with 15 bases in between. The CDR3 runs to 15 residues. DNA of the CDR3: TGTGCCAGCAGTTTAACAGGGTATGAGGGGAACATTCAGTACTTC. It is translated as CASSLTGYEGNIQYF.

DNA of the CDR3: TGTGCCAGCAGAATTACCACGGGATTAAGCTCCTACGAGCAGTACTTC. Its protein is CASRITTGLSSYEQYF. This chain links TRBV27 with TRBJ2-7, with D maybe TRBD2 (5 bases). The CDR3 is 16 amino acids. Trimming cost V 6 bases and J 0 bases, with 18 bases left between them. Germline V gene data show CDR1 as MNHEY and CDR2 as SMNVEV (reference sequence).

This chain uses TRBV29-1 with TRBJ1-1; 8 bases agree with TRBD1. V gave up 5 bases and J gave up 11 bases; unmatched junction bases: 7. This CDR3 has 11 residues. Germline values: CDR1 SQVTM, CDR2 ANQGSEA. CDR3 DNA: TGCAGCGTTATGCAGGGGGCAGGGGCTTTCTTT. It codes for CSVMQGAGAFF.

This sequence joins TRBV29-1 and TRBJ2-7; D may be TRBD2 (5 bases). The CDR3 runs to 11 residues. V was cut by 4 bases and J by 3 bases, with 7 bases left in between. CDR1 is SQVTM, CDR2 ANQGSEA, per germline. The CDR3 reads CSVGRGYEQYF. CDR3 coding DNA: TGCAGCGTTGGTCGGGGCTACGAGCAGTACTTC.

This clonotype has a single count. The genes are TRBV10-2 and TRBJ1-1, with D perhaps TRBD1 (5 bases). V lost 6 bases and J 0 bases, leaving 11 bases between the germline ends. Germline loops: CDR1 WSHSY, CDR2 SAAADI. The CDR3 loop spans 14 amino acids. The DNA of the CDR3 is TGCGCCAGCAGCGAGACAGACCTGAACACTGAAGCTTTCTTT. Translation gives CASSETDLNTEAFF.

The chain is built from TRBV6-2 or TRBV6-3 and TRBJ2-5; D remains ambiguous. The V gene's germline CDR1 is MNHEY and CDR2 SVGEGT. V gave up 2 bases and J gave up 2 bases, with 12 bases separating them. This CDR3 region has 15 residues. CDR3 sequence: CASSYLRSEQETQYF. The CDR3 nucleotides read TGTGCCAGCAGTTACCTCAGGTCGGAACAAGAGACCCAGTACTTC.

The CDR3 loop is CASSQDMAAANSGANVLTF. The CDR3 DNA is TGCGCCAGCAGCCAAGATATGGCGGCAGCTAACTCTGGGGCCAACGTCCTGACTTTC. The V and J genes are TRBV4-3 and TRBJ2-6; D remains ambiguous. The CDR3 is made up of 19 amino acids. CDR1 and CDR2 from the germline V gene are LGHNA and YSLEER. The V end lost 0 bases, the J end lost 0 bases, and 15 bases lay between the germline ends.

This rearrangement joins TRBV9 to TRBJ2-7; D is possibly TRBD2 (5 bases). The CDR3 covers 14 residues. From germline, CDR1 is SGDLS and CDR2 YYNGEE. V lost 4 bases, J lost 0 bases, and 11 bases lay in between. The CDR3: CASSREWSSYEQYF. CDR3 nucleotide sequence: TGTGCCAGCAGCAGGGAGTGGAGCTCCTACGAGCAGTACTTC.

The V gene is TRBV5-6, the J gene TRBJ1-1; no firm D call. CDR3 size: 13 residues. The germline V and J ends were trimmed by 5 bases and 0 bases, with 8 bases remaining between them. CDR1 and CDR2 from the germline V gene are SGHDT and YYEEEE. The CDR3 DNA sequence: TGTGCCAGCAGTACACGTATGAACACTGAAGCTTTCTTT. Translation: CASSTRMNTEAFF. The full variable domain, in which reference TRBV5-6 and TRBJ1-1 provide the parts outside the CDR3, is DAGVTQSPTHLIKTRGQQVTLRCSPKSGHDTVSWYQQALGQGPQFIFQYYEEEERQRGNFPDRFSGHQFPNYSSELNVNALLLGDSALYLCASSTRMNTEAFFGQGTRLTVV.

The chain recombines TRBV9 with TRBJ2-7; unclear D gene. The CDR3 extends over 15 amino acids. Germline CDR1 SGDLS, CDR2 YYNGEE. V was clipped by 0 bases and J by 0 bases, with 10 bases between them. The chain's CDR3 is CASSVDSGSSYEQYF. The DNA for the CDR3 is TGTGCCAGCAGCGTAGACTCGGGCAGCTCCTACGAGCAGTACTTC.

This clonotype turned up a few times. The V call is TRBV2, the J call TRBJ2-1; no reliable D call. Germline values: CDR1 SNHLY, CDR2 FYNNEI. V lost 6 bases and J lost 5, with 5 bases in between. The CDR3 runs to 11 residues. CDR3 loop: CASSPNNEQFF. As DNA, the CDR3 is TGTGCCAGCAGCCCCAACAATGAGCAGTTCTTC.